The present T cell receptor beta chain was sequenced within a study of T cells in Graves' hyperthyroidism and ophthalmopathy. Whole-study results and caveats: Separating ophthalmopathy from stable hyperthyroidism was achieved by a 13 V-J model. Ophthalmopathy, as predicted by the model, came a median roughly 6.8 months after the prediction.

About this clonotype itself: Its cognate antigen is unknown.

Germline loops: CDR1 SEHNR, CDR2 FQNEAQ (reference sequence). The CDR3 length is 16 residues. Deletions cut 5 bases from V and 5 bases from J, with 22 bases between. RNA transcripts gave rise to amplified TCR beta CDR3 regions. TCR CDR3 regions were first amplified by RT-PCR with HTBI primers. TCRdb analysed the multiplex PCR reads with MiXCR anew, one entry per CDR3 protein. This table holds roughly 740,000 distinct CDR3 sequences, 16% found once. Among the patients, aged 18 to 65, hyperthyroidism was newly diagnosed and had lasted under 2 months. The authors obtained PBMCs from over 8.5 ml of fresh peripheral blood.

This TCR derives from a man younger than 35 with Graves' hyperthyroidism. This chain uses TRBV7-9 with TRBJ2-7; D assignment may be TRBD1 or TRBD2 (5 bases each). Sequenced: blood. The CDR3 DNA sequence: TGTGCCAGCAGCGGAAGGGTCCGGGACGGGGCCCACGAGCAGTACTTC. Amino acid sequence: CASSGRVRDGAHEQYF.